This is a list of T cell receptor beta chains from one sample in a study of shared clonotypes between healthy human individuals. Some clones are missing from TCRdb's copy, which holds only in-frame ones; the method was immunoSEQ multiplex PCR. The data contain more than 2 million clones, nearly 97% of them singletons. Sequencing input: naive CD4+ T cells sorted from blood. The receptors here all came from a man aged 18 to 29 in good health. Both conserved end residues are part of each CDR3. Fields, in order: J gene, D gene, V gene, clone size, CDR3 protein, CDR3 DNA. A D gene is named only where the DNA matches it firmly. The size field is filled for only some rows; it gives once, few, many or a size class.

TRBJ1-2 . TRBV6-5 . CASSYGGNYGYTF TGTGCCAGCAGTTACGGGGGCAACTATGGCTACACCTTC
TRBJ2-7 . TRBV2 . CASPRTRSGSYEQYF TGTGCCAGCCCTCGGACACGGTCGGGATCCTACGAGCAGTACTTC
TRBJ1-4 TRBD1 TRBV27 . CASSPRTGGNEKLFF TGTGCCAGCAGTCCCCGGACAGGGGGAAATGAAAAACTGTTTTTT
TRBJ1-4 TRBD1 TRBV10-2 . CASTNHNRDRVISDEKLFF TGCGCCAGCACAAACCACAACCGGGACAGGGTCATATCGGATGAAAAACTGTTTTTT
TRBJ2-3 . TRBV28 . CASSAEGAPTQYF TGTGCCAGCAGCGCCGAGGGAGCGCCTACGCAGTATTTT
TRBJ2-7 TRBD1 TRBV4-3 . CASSSGTGVYDEQYF TGCGCCAGCAGCTCCGGGACAGGGGTGTACGACGAGCAGTACTTC
TRBJ2-4 . TRBV28 . CASSPDPMGNIQYF TGTGCCAGCAGTCCCGACCCCATGGGGAACATTCAGTACTTC
TRBJ2-2 . TRBV27 . CASSFRTPTTIGELFF TGTGCCAGCAGTTTTAGGACCCCAACTACTATCGGGGAGCTGTTTTTT
TRBJ2-2 TRBD1 TRBV4-1 . CASSQVPQTGGYTGELFF TGCGCCAGCAGCCAAGTTCCCCAGACAGGGGGCTACACCGGGGAGCTGTTTTTT
TRBJ1-4 . TRBV6-1 . CASSGSPLRGEKLFF TGTGCCAGCAGTGGATCCCCCCTGAGAGGTGAAAAACTGTTTTTT
TRBJ2-3 . TRBV7-3 . CASSTTGRNEDTQYF TGTGCCAGCAGCACGACAGGGAGGAATGAGGATACGCAGTATTTT
TRBJ1-2 TRBD1 TRBV6-5 . CASSHRGPAGYTF TGTGCCAGCAGTCACAGGGGGCCAGCTGGCTACACCTTC
TRBJ2-3 TRBD2 TRBV5-1 . CASSGTSGAPVTQYF TGCGCCAGCTCCGGGACTAGCGGGGCTCCGGTTACGCAGTATTTT
TRBJ2-3 TRBD2 TRBV6-1 . CASGLRLADTDTQYF TGTGCCAGTGGATTGCGACTAGCGGACACAGATACGCAGTATTTT
TRBJ1-4 . TRBV28 . CASSPTRMREKLFF TGTGCCAGCAGCCCTACAAGGATGCGCGAAAAACTGTTTTTT
TRBJ2-2 TRBD1 TRBV18 . CASSTDRDNANTGELFF TGTGCCAGCTCAACGGACAGGGACAATGCGAACACCGGGGAGCTGTTTTTT
TRBJ1-4 . TRBV21-1 . CASSTQTGWDEKLFF TGTGCCAGCAGCACCCAGACAGGGTGGGATGAAAAACTGTTTTTT
TRBJ1-2 . TRBV19 . CASSSRGSYGYTF TGTGCCAGTAGTTCCCGAGGCTCCTATGGCTACACCTTC
TRBJ2-7 . TRBV16 . CASSQWGTSGEQYF TGTGCCAGCAGCCAATGGGGGACGTCCGGCGAGCAGTACTTC
TRBJ2-3 . TRBV4-1 . CASSQAQGITDTQYF TGCGCCAGCAGCCAAGCCCAGGGGATCACAGATACGCAGTATTTT
TRBJ1-4 . TRBV9 once CASSPFLGPKEGEKLFF TGTGCCAGCAGCCCATTCCTGGGGCCAAAAGAGGGTGAAAAACTGTTTTTT
TRBJ2-7 . TRBV9 once CASSPGTQTGEQYF TGTGCCAGCAGCCCAGGGACTCAGACTGGCGAGCAGTACTTC
TRBJ1-6 TRBD1 TRBV9 . CASSLDSRQGISPLHF TGTGCCAGCAGCCTCGACTCGCGACAGGGAATTTCACCCCTCCACTTT
TRBJ2-1 . TRBV18 . CASSPPNPGSWGEQFF TGTGCCAGCTCACCACCAAACCCAGGGAGTTGGGGTGAGCAGTTCTTC
TRBJ2-7 . TRBV6-1 . CASSEDTGGLGFGEQYF TGTGCCAGCAGTGAAGACACCGGGGGCCTCGGGTTTGGGGAGCAGTACTTC
TRBJ2-1 . TRBV6-1 . CASRGPGVSYNEQFF TGTGCCAGCAGGGGACCGGGAGTTTCCTACAATGAGCAGTTCTTC
TRBJ1-3 . TRBV28 . CVSGSGNTIYF TGTGTTTCGGGGTCTGGAAACACCATATATTTT
TRBJ1-6 . TRBV14 few CASSQSEGSPLHF TGTGCCAGCAGCCAATCAGAAGGTTCACCCCTCCACTTT
TRBJ2-2 . TRBV18 . CASSSTGNTGELFF TGTGCCAGCTCTTCGACGGGGAACACCGGGGAGCTGTTTTTT
TRBJ1-6 . TRBV19 few CASTLGVDSPLHF TGTGCCAGTACCCTTGGGGTGGATTCACCCCTCCACTTT
TRBJ1-5 TRBD1 TRBV5-1 . CASSLGQGAAQPQHF TGCGCCAGCAGCTTGGGTCAGGGGGCGGCTCAGCCCCAGCATTTT
TRBJ2-7 . TRBV11-2 . CASSHEYEQYF TGTGCCAGCAGCCATGAATACGAGCAGTACTTC
TRBJ2-2 . TRBV5-1 . CASSLVETMNTGELFF TGCGCCAGCAGCTTGGTCGAGACAATGAACACCGGGGAGCTGTTTTTT
TRBJ2-4 TRBD1 TRBV30 . CAWSVLGDRDVRAIAKNIQYF TGTGCCTGGAGTGTTCTTGGAGACAGGGACGTAAGGGCTATAGCCAAAAACATTCAGTACTTC
TRBJ1-1 . TRBV7-2 . CASSLEARLNTEAFF TGTGCCAGCAGCTTAGAAGCCAGATTAAACACTGAAGCTTTCTTT
TRBJ2-7 . TRBV6-5 . CASSYLGTMGEQYF TGTGCCAGCAGTTACTTAGGGACGATGGGCGAGCAGTACTTC